These T cell receptor beta chains were read from a single sample in a study of blood T cells in healthy people across ages. MiXCR, run by TCRdb on the 5' RACE reads, gives a single entry per CDR3 protein. Here the sample spans about 640,000 distinct CDR3 sequences, approximately 30% being singletons. Sequencing used blood. The receptors were sampled from a woman aged 80 or over in good health. Both conserved end residues are part of each CDR3. A D gene is named only where the DNA matches it firmly. Where a row states a size, it is once, few, many or the class of an expanded clone; other rows omit it.

j_call d_call v_call cdr3_length clone_size cdr3_nt cdr3_aa
TRBJ1-5 . TRBV6-6 14 many TGTGCCAGCAGTCCGACTCAGGGTAATCAGCCCCAGCATTTT CASSPTQGNQPQHF
TRBJ1-2 TRBD1 TRBV7-2 13 many TGTGCCAGCAGCATACCCGGGACAGCTCGCTACACCTTC CASSIPGTARYTF
TRBJ1-3 . TRBV28 14 . TGTGCCAGCAGTTCCGGGACAACCGGAAACACCATATATTTT CASSSGTTGNTIYF
TRBJ1-5 TRBD1 TRBV20-1 16 many TGCAGTGCTAGAGGGGGGACAGGGGGTAGCAATCAGCCCCAGCATTTT CSARGGTGGSNQPQHF
TRBJ1-1 . TRBV12-3/TRBV12-4 17 . TGTGCCAGCAGTCCGACCGGGATAGTAAGGACGAACACTGAAGCTTTCTTT CASSPTGIVRTNTEAFF
TRBJ1-2 . TRBV30 14 . TGTGCCTGGAGTGCTGGGCCGCCTAACTATGGCTACACCTTC CAWSAGPPNYGYTF
TRBJ2-5 . TRBV7-9 13 many TGTGCCAGCAGCCGGGGTGCTGAAGAGACCCAGTACTTC CASSRGAEETQYF
TRBJ1-3 . TRBV18 16 . TGTGCCAGCTCACCGCGACAGGCCGGCTCTGGAAACACCATATATTTT CASSPRQAGSGNTIYF
TRBJ2-3 TRBD1 TRBV12-3/TRBV12-4 15 . TGTGCCAGCAGTTTCACGACAGGGCGCGCAGATACGCAGTATTTT CASSFTTGRADTQYF
TRBJ1-6 . TRBV20-1 15 many TGCAGTGCTAGCCCCAGAAGCTCCTATAATTCACCCCTCCACTTT CSASPRSSYNSPLHF
TRBJ1-1 . TRBV5-1 16 many TGCGCCAGCAGCTTTAGATGGTCGGGCCCTGGCACTGAAGCTTTCTTT CASSFRWSGPGTEAFF
TRBJ2-1 . TRBV30 13 . TGTGCCTGGAGTGTAACAGTGGGGGATGAGCAGTTCTTC CAWSVTVGDEQFF
TRBJ2-1 TRBD2 TRBV5-1 15 . TGCGCCAGCAGCCCACCTAGCGGGCCCAGGAATGAGCAGTTCTTC CASSPPSGPRNEQFF
TRBJ2-7 TRBD2 TRBV20-1 14 . TGCAGTGCTAGAGTGACTAGCGGGATCTACGAGCAGTACTTC CSARVTSGIYEQYF
TRBJ1-4 TRBD1 TRBV3-1 13 . TGTGCCAGCAGCCAAGGACAGGGTGAAAAACTGTTTTTT CASSQGQGEKLFF
TRBJ2-1 . TRBV7-9 16 . TGTGCCAGCAGCCGCCTAACCGGATATACCTACAATGAGCAGTTCTTC CASSRLTGYTYNEQFF
TRBJ2-1 . TRBV27 14 . TGTGCCAACAGTTTAAGGCAGCCTTCCTACGAGCAGTTCTTC CANSLRQPSYEQFF
TRBJ2-2 . TRBV12-3/TRBV12-4 13 . TGTGCCAGCAGTTTAAGGAACACCGGGGAGCGGTTTTTT CASSLRNTGERFF
TRBJ1-2 . TRBV25-1 13 few TGTGCCAGCAGGGCGGACGGATTGAATGGCTACACCTTC CASRADGLNGYTF
TRBJ2-1 TRBD1 TRBV7-8 14 . TGTGCCAGCAGCTCCCCGACAGGGCGGAATGAGCAGTTCTTC CASSSPTGRNEQFF
TRBJ1-6 . TRBV5-1 14 many TGCGCCAGCAGCTTGAAGGGTATGGATTCACCCCTCCACTTT CASSLKGMDSPLHF
TRBJ2-1 TRBD1 TRBV10-3 19 many TGTGCCATCAGTGAGTCAGGGGGACAGCCTCAGGTAATTCACAATGAGCAGTTCTTC CAISESGGQPQVIHNEQFF
TRBJ2-1 TRBD2 TRBV7-3 17 many TGTGCCAGCAGCCCTGGACTAGCGGAAAGCTCCTACAATGAGCAGTTCTTC CASSPGLAESSYNEQFF
TRBJ2-2 . TRBV7-8 14 . TGCGCCAGCAGCCCTCGCGGAGGGGCCGGGGAGCTGTTTTTT CASSPRGGAGELFF
TRBJ1-5 . TRBV7-2 16 many TGTGCCAGCAGCATAGACAGTCGGAGTAGCAATCAGCCCCAGCATTTT CASSIDSRSSNQPQHF
TRBJ2-5 TRBD1 TRBV28 15 many TGTGCCAGCAGTCCGTCAGGACAGGGGCAAGAGACCCAGTACTTC CASSPSGQGQETQYF
TRBJ2-5 TRBD2 TRBV5-1 15 many TGCGCCAGCAGCGACACGGCGGGGGGGAAAGAGACCCAGTACTTC CASSDTAGGKETQYF
TRBJ1-5 . TRBV28 11 . TGTGCCGGCACTAGCAATCAGCCCCAGCATTTT CAGTSNQPQHF
TRBJ2-7 . TRBV6-1 13 many TGTGCCAGCAGTCCTCGGGGCGATTTGGGGCAGTACTTC CASSPRGDLGQYF
TRBJ2-3 TRBD1 TRBV27 14 many TGTGCCAGCAGTCGGCAGGGGGCAACAGATACGCAGTATTTT CASSRQGATDTQYF
TRBJ1-2 TRBD1 TRBV11-2 14 many TGTGCCAGCAGCTTAGGGACAGGATCATATGGCTACACCTTC CASSLGTGSYGYTF
TRBJ1-1 TRBD1 TRBV10-3 12 many TGTGCCATCAGGGGGACAGGGGGTGAAGCTTTCTTT CAIRGTGGEAFF
TRBJ2-1 TRBD1 TRBV7-2 15 once TGTGCCAGCAGCTTAGCCAGAACAGGGGGCGCGGGGGTGTTCTTC CASSLARTGGAGVFF
TRBJ1-4 . TRBV20-1 17 once TGCAGTGCTAAATCCCACGGGAAGGGGTTCTATAATGAAAAACGGTTTTTT CSAKSHGKGFYNEKRFF
TRBJ2-7 TRBD1 TRBV29-1 13 many TGCAGCGCTGGACAGGGCCCCGACCACGAGCAGTACTTC CSAGQGPDHEQYF
TRBJ2-1 TRBD2 TRBV6-5 17 . TGTGCCAGCAGTTACGGCCTCCCGGGAGGGCCGTACAATGAGCAGTTCTTC CASSYGLPGGPYNEQFF
TRBJ2-3 . TRBV20-1 13 . TGCAGTGCTAGGAGGACGGGCACAGATACGCAGTATTTT CSARRTGTDTQYF
TRBJ2-1 TRBD2 TRBV15 18 many TGTGCCACCAGTGCGACTAGCGGGGGGTCTTCGTCCTACAATGAGCAGTTCTTC CATSATSGGSSSYNEQFF
TRBJ2-7 . TRBV3-1 13 . TGTGCCAGCAGCCGACAGGTTTTCTACGAGCAGTACTTC CASSRQVFYEQYF
TRBJ2-3 . TRBV7-9 16 many TGTGCCAGCAGCCCAATAGGACTCTTCACCACAGATACGCAGTATTTT CASSPIGLFTTDTQYF
TRBJ2-1 TRBD2 TRBV19 17 few TGTGCCAGTAGTACCTTTATAGCGGGGACGGGTATCGATGAGCAGTTCTTC CASSTFIAGTGIDEQFF
TRBJ2-3 . TRBV5-1 15 many TGCGCCAGCAGCTTGAGGGGGGTAGCCACAGATACGCAGTATTTT CASSLRGVATDTQYF
TRBJ2-1 . TRBV20-1 15 . TGCAGTGCTACGTACGGGGAGGCCATCTACAATGAGCAGTTCTTC CSATYGEAIYNEQFF
TRBJ2-2 . TRBV7-6 16 . TGTGCCAGCAGCTTAGCCGGGGGCGCGGGCACCGGGGAGCTGTTTTTT CASSLAGGAGTGELFF
TRBJ2-5 TRBD2 TRBV20-1 17 many TGCAGTGCTACCGAATCCCCGGGACTAGCGGGGGAAGAGACCCAGTACTTC CSATESPGLAGEETQYF
TRBJ2-7 TRBD2 TRBV30 13 many TGTGCCTGGAGTGTACAGCGGGGGGGCGAGCAGTACTTC CAWSVQRGGEQYF
TRBJ1-3 . TRBV10-3 15 . TGTGCCATCAGTGAGCCGGGGTCGCTTGGAAACACCATATATTTT CAISEPGSLGNTIYF
TRBJ1-1 . TRBV12-3/TRBV12-4 11 . TGTGCCAGCTCGCGTCATCTAGGGGCTTTCTTT CASSRHLGAFF
TRBJ2-7 . TRBV2 14 . TGTGCCAGCAGTGAACGGGACTTTTACAATGAGCAGTACTTC CASSERDFYNEQYF
TRBJ2-2 . TRBV5-1 15 . TGCGCCAGCAGCTTGGGAGTCGGGGGTACCGGGGAGCTGTTTTTT CASSLGVGGTGELFF
TRBJ2-1 TRBD2 TRBV6-5 15 many TGTGCCAGCACCGTGGAGCGGGGAGCTTACAATGAGCAGTTCTTC CASTVERGAYNEQFF
TRBJ2-5 . TRBV7-2 14 . TGTGCCAGCAGCCGACTGCCTCAGTCCGTGTTGCCGTACTTC CASSRLPQSVLPYF
TRBJ2-5 . TRBV10-3 12 many TGTGCCATCAGCCCTCCGGGGGAGACCCAGTACTTC CAISPPGETQYF
TRBJ2-7 . TRBV6-1 11 few TGTGCCAGCAGCAGGGCAGACGAGCAGTACTTC CASSRADEQYF
TRBJ2-1 TRBD2 TRBV11-1 21 . TGTGCCAGCAGCTTACCCCGACTAGCGGGAGGTATGGTTCCATCCTACAATGAGCAGTTCTTC CASSLPRLAGGMVPSYNEQFF
TRBJ2-7 . TRBV7-2 14 many TGTGCCAGCAGCTTACAGGGTAACTCCTACGAGCAGTACTTC CASSLQGNSYEQYF
TRBJ2-7 . TRBV24-1 14 . TGTGCCACCAGTGATTTATGGGGAAGCTACGAGCAGTACTTC CATSDLWGSYEQYF
TRBJ2-5 TRBD2 TRBV6-2/TRBV6-3 17 many TGTGCCAGCAGTTACCGGGTAGCGGGGGGTTACCAAGAGACCCAGTACTTC CASSYRVAGGYQETQYF
TRBJ2-5 TRBD2 TRBV15 16 many TGTGCCACCAGCAGAGGAAGCGGGGGGGCCCAAGAGACCCAGTACTTC CATSRGSGGAQETQYF
TRBJ1-5 . TRBV6-2/TRBV6-3 16 few TGTGCCAGCACCTCTTCACAGGGTCGCCGCTACCAGCCCCAGCATTTT CASTSSQGRRYQPQHF